This T cell receptor beta chain was found in a study of T cell changes during pregnancy in multiple sclerosis. Germline V gene sequence: CDR1 GTSNPN, CDR2 SVGIG (reference sequence). Germline trimming cut 7 bases from V and 1 base from J; bases unmatched to any gene: 13. CDR3 length equals 16 residues. The protocol was immunoSEQ multiplex PCR, while the TCRdb copy is restricted to in-frame clones and leaves out a portion. The sample shows 56,000 or so clones, about 91% of them seen only once. The source is a female donor with multiple sclerosis, enrolled in a pregnancy study. Specimen: peripheral blood, collected after pregnancy. The chain combines TRBV30 with TRBJ2-1; 7 bases fit TRBD1. The CDR3 here is CALREQGSRSYNEQFF. In DNA, the CDR3 is TGTGCCTTAAGGGAACAGGGGTCCCGATCCTACAATGAGCAGTTCTTC.